This T cell receptor beta chain was identified during a study of PD-1 blockade in classical Hodgkin lymphoma. Study-wide results and limits: Possible causes of repertoire differences, disease activity or prior therapy, remain undefined.

The CDR3 runs to 15 residues. Per germline, CDR1 MNHEY and CDR2 SVGAGI. Losses at the gene ends were 6 bases for V and 3 bases for J; bases not matched to a gene: 10. Profiled with immunoSEQ multiplex PCR; TCRdb holds only in-frame clones, not every one. This sample has approximately 35,000 clones, with about 89% found just once. Time point meaning: newly diagnosed, previously untreated cHL patient sample. Researchers report purifying CD4+ T cells from thawed PBMCs by magnetic negative selection. Comparison came from newly diagnosed, untreated classical Hodgkin lymphoma PBMCs. Regarding this clone: Its antigen is unidentified.

This chain links TRBV6-5 with TRBJ1-1, with TRBD1 matching over 7 bases. This receptor was taken from a human donor with classical Hodgkin lymphoma. Sequencing input: CD4+ T cells from blood. For the CDR3, the DNA is TGTGCCAGCAGAGGGACAGAGAGAAGATACACTGAAGCTTTCTTT. As protein: CASRGTERRYTEAFF.